This T cell receptor (beta chain) was profiled in a study of CD8 T cells in Susac syndrome. General study points: Clonal expansion was absent from the CD4+ T cell repertoires in Susac syndrome.

This CDR3 has 15 residues. Trimming pared 7 bases from V and 2 bases from J, leaving 15 bases between. The V gene's germline CDR1 is MNHEY and CDR2 SVGAGI. Random hexamers were used to reverse transcribe the RNA input (about 0.5 to 1 ug). MiXCR, run by TCRdb on the immunoSEQ multiplex PCR reads, gives a single entry per CDR3 protein. The top ten clones hold about 0.1% of a sample with about 200,000 distinct CDR3 sequences, roughly 91% of them seen once. A note on this clonotype: Antigen: not known.

Specimen: CD4+ T cells from PBMCs. The chain links TRBV6-5 to TRBJ2-1; perhaps TRBD1 as D (6 bases). This receptor was obtained from a human donor with Susac syndrome. The CDR3, as DNA: TGTGCCAGCAATCCCGGTGACAGGCCCTACAATGAGCAGTTCTTC. Translated, it gives CASNPGDRPYNEQFF.